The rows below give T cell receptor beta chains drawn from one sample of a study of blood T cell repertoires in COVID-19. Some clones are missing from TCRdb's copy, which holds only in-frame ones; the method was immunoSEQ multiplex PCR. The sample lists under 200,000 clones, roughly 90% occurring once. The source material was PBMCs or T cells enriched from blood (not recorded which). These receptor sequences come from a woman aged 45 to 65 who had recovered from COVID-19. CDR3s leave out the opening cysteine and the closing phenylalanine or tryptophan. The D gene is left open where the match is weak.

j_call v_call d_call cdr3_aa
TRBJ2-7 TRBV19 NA ASSQESITYEQY
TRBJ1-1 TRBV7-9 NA ASSPDGTPNTEAF
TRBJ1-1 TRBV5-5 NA ASSYISRPNTEAF
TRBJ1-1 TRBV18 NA ASSQAEEAF
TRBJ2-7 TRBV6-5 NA ASSYSTGAASYEQY
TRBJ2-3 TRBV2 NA ASSMYSADTQY
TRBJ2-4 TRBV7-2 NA ASSLASTGVAKNIQY
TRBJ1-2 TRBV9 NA ASSVGEGHYGYT
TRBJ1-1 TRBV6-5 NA ASSTRGGTEAF
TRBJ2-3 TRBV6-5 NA ASSYLGGTDTQY
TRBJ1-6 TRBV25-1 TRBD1 ASRALGQGGSPLH
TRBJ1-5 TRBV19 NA ASSMRGRGSNQPQH
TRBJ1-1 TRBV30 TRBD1 ACIQGALAF
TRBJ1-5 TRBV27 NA ASSWQDIQPQH
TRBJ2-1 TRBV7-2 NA ASSLMWLEANEQF